This T cell receptor beta chain comes out of a study of CD4 T cells in relation to SARS-CoV-2 and coronaviruses. Remarks on this clone: Its antigen is as yet unknown.

The CDR3 is made up of 18 amino acids. V lost 2 bases, J lost 0 bases, and 18 bases lay in between. The germline V gene encodes CDR1 MDHEN and CDR2 SYDVKM. Study results and caveats: The cross-reactivity analysis covered only spike protein, not other viral proteins. Memory recall responses, not primary responses primed in culture, are what the assay detects.

Sequencing used immunoSEQ multiplex PCR; TCRdb keeps in-frame clones, though not all of them. The table includes around 54,000 clones, 92% detected once. This clonotype originated in an adult with COVID-19. Sample: naive CD4+ T cells from PBMCs. Subset noted: naive CD4+ T cells isolated by negative enrichment. The rearrangement uses TRBV28 and TRBJ2-3, with D perhaps being TRBD1 or TRBD2 (5 bases each). CDR3 nucleotides: TGTGCCAGCAGTTTAATTGCCCGTTGGGACCGAAGCACAGATACGCAGTATTTT. Encoded protein: CASSLIARWDRSTDTQYF.